This entry lists 3 T cell receptor beta chains sequenced from one sample in a study of T cell clones after liver transplantation. Assay used: immunoSEQ multiplex PCR; TCRdb lists only in-frame clones, some missing. The data contain over 45,000 clones, roughly 70% of them seen just once; the ten biggest clones take up 8.5% to 10%. The source material was CD4+ T cells from blood, sampled about 56 months after liver transplant. Source of these receptors: a human patient who received a liver transplant. Some T cells may be provided by the graft donor.

This clone was seen a single time. This chain connects TRBV21-1 to TRBJ2-1; the table's D call TRBD2 went unverified against the DNA. TRBV21-1 represents a pseudogene. The CDR3 runs to 14 residues. Written as DNA, the CDR3 is TGTGCCAGCAGCAAAGGAAGAGTAAACAATGAGCAGTTCTTC. Its protein product is CASSKGRVNNEQFF.

A word on this clone: An end of the junction does not agree with germline; a read error may underlie this. The rearrangement uses TRBV28 and TRBJ1-2; D not certain. The CDR3 has 14 residues. From germline, CDR1 is MDHEN and CDR2 SYDVKM. The CDR3 bases are TGTGCCAGCGCTACGGCGGTTTCTAACTATGGCTACATCTTC. Translation gives CASATAVSNYGYIF.

As to this clone: Other DNA sequences of this sample code for an identical CDR3. The chain is built from TRBV19 and TRBJ2-6; the D gene is possibly TRBD1 (6 bases). The CDR3 contains 13 residues. Germline V gene lookup returns CDR1 LNHDA and CDR2 SQIVND (reference sequence). V lost 6 bases, J lost 3 bases, and 6 bases lay in between. The CDR3 coding sequence is TGTGCCAGTAGGGACAGTGGGGCCAACGTCCTGACTTTC. It yields the protein CASRDSGANVLTF. Complete variable domain (other parts from reference TRBV19 and TRBJ2-6): DGGITQSPKYLFRKEGQNVTLSCEQNLNHDAMYWYRQDPGQGLRLIYYSQIVNDFQKGDIAEGYSVSREKKESFPLTVTSAQKNPTAFYLCASRDSGANVLTFGAGSRLTVL.